The source of this T cell receptor beta chain is a study of blood T cells in healthy people across ages. Primers used in a second PCR of about 7 to 11 cycles were a sample-barcoded 5' primer and a J-beta primer mix. TCRdb reprocessed the 5' RACE reads via MiXCR and lists one record per CDR3 protein. The sample includes 700,000 or so distinct CDR3 sequences, approximately 40% of them seen just once. About 10 milliliters of peripheral blood were drawn from each donor into EDTA-treated tubes. General study results and limits: Per-million-T-cell TCR beta diversity fell roughly linearly with age.

This clonotype was observed a handful of times. Its specificity is unknown. CDR1 SGDLS and CDR2 YYNGEE come from the germline V gene. This CDR3 has 14 amino acids. V was pared by 3 bases and J by 3 bases, with 12 bases between. This TCR came from an elderly man in good health. The chain employs TRBV9 and TRBJ2-5; possible D gene TRBD2, 6 bases. Material: blood. In DNA form, the CDR3 reads TGTGCCAGCAGCGGCGGGACTCCCGAAGAGACCCAGTACTTC. It specifies CASSGGTPEETQYF.